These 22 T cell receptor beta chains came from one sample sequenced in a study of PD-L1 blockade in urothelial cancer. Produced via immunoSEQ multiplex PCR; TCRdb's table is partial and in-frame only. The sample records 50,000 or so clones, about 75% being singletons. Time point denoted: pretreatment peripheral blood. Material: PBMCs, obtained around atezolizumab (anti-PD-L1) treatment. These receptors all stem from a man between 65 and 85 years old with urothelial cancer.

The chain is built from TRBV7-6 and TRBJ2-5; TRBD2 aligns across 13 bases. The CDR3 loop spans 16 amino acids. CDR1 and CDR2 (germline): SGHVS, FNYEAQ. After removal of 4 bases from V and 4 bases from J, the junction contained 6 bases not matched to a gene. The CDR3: CASSSGTSGEVETQYF. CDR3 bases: TGTGCCAGCAGCTCCGGGACTAGCGGGGAAGTAGAGACCCAGTACTTC.

The CDR3 loop reads CASSIVGQGNEAFF. In DNA form, the CDR3 reads TGTGCCAGTAGTATAGTTGGACAGGGGAATGAAGCTTTCTTT. The chain is built from TRBV19 and TRBJ1-1; 9 nucleotides match TRBD1. This CDR3 has 14 residues. CDR1 LNHDA and CDR2 SQIVND come from the germline V gene (reference sequence). J was trimmed by 7 bases and V by 1 base; bases with no gene match: 4.

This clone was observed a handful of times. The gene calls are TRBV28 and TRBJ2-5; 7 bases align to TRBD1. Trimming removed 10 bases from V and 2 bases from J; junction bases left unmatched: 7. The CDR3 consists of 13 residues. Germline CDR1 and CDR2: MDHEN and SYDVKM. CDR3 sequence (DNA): TGTGCCATTGGACAGGTAGCACAAGAGACCCAGTACTTC. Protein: CAIGQVAQETQYF.

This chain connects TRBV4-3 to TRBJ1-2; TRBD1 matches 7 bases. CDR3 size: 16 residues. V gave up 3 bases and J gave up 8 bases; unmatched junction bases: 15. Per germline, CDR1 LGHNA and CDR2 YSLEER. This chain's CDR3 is CASSQETGLLAGGYTF. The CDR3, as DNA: TGCGCCAGCAGCCAGGAGACAGGGTTGTTAGCCGGAGGCTACACCTTC.

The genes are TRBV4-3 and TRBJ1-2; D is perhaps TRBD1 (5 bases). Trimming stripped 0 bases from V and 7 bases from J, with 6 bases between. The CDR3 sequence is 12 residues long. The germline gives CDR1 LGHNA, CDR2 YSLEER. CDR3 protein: CASSQEGAGYTF. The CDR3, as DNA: TGCGCCAGCAGCCAAGAAGGGGCTGGCTACACCTTC.

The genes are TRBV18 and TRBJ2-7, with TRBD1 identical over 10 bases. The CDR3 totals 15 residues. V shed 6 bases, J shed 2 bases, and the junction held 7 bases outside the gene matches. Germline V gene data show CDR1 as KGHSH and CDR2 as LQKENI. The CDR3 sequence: CASSPRTGGPYEQYF. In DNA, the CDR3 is TGTGCCAGCTCCCCTAGGACAGGGGGTCCCTACGAGCAGTACTTC.

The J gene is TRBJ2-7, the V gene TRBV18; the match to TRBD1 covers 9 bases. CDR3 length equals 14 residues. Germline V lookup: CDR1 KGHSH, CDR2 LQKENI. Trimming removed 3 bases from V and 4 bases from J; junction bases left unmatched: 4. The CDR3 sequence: CASSPGTGLYEQYF. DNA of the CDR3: TGTGCCAGCTCACCCGGGACAGGGCTTTACGAGCAGTACTTC.

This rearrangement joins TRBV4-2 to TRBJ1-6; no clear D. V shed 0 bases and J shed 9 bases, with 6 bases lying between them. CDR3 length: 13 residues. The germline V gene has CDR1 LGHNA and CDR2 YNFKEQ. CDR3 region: CASSQETSSPLHF. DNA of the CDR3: TGTGCCAGCAGCCAAGAAACTTCTTCACCCCTCCACTTT.

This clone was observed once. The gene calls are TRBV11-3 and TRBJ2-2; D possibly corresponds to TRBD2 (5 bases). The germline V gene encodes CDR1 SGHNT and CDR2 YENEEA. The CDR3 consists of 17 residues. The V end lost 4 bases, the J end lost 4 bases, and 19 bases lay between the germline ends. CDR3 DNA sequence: TGTGCCAGCAGCTCGACCCGGGGTGGGAGATTCACCGGGGAGCTGTTTTTT. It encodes CASSSTRGGRFTGELFF. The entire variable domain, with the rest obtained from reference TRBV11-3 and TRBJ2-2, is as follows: EAGVVQSPRYKIIEKKQPVAFWCNPISGHNTLYWYLQNLGQGPELLIRYENEEAVDDSQLPKDRFSAERLKGVDSTLKIQPAELGDSAVYLCASSSTRGGRFTGELFFGEGSRLTVL.

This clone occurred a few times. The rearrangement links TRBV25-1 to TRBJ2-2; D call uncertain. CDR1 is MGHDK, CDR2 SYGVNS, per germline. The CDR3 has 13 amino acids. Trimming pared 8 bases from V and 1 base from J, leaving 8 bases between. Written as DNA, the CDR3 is TGTGCCAGCCTTACGGGGAACACCGGGGAGCTGTTTTTT. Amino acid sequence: CASLTGNTGELFF.

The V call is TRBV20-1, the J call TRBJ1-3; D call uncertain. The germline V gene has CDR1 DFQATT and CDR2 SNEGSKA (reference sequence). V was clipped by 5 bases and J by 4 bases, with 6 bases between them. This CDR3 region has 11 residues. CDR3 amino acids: CSAEVGNTIYF. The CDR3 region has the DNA TGCAGTGCTGAGGTCGGAAACACCATATATTTT.

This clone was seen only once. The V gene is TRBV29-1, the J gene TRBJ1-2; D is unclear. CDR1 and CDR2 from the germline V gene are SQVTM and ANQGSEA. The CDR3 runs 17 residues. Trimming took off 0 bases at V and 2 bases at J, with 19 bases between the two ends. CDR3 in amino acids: CSVEEMMGRGLNYGYTF. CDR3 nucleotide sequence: TGCAGCGTTGAAGAAATGATGGGGAGAGGCCTAAACTATGGCTACACCTTC. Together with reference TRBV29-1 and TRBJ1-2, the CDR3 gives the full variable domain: SAVISQKPSRDICQRGTSLTIQCQVDSQVTMMFWYRQQPGQSLTLIATANQGSEATYESGFVIDKFPISRPNLTFSTLTVSNMSPEDSSIYLCSVEEMMGRGLNYGYTFGSGTRLTVV.

CDR3 sequence (DNA): TGCGCCAGCAGTGATGTATGGGGACAGTGGAGTCCATCCTACGAGCAGTACTTC. Its translation is CASSDVWGQWSPSYEQYF. This rearrangement joins TRBV10-2 to TRBJ2-7; 7 positions match TRBD1. With V trimmed by 3 bases and J by 1 base, 15 bases remained unmatched. This CDR3 comprises 18 residues. The germline V gene has CDR1 WSHSY and CDR2 SAAADI.

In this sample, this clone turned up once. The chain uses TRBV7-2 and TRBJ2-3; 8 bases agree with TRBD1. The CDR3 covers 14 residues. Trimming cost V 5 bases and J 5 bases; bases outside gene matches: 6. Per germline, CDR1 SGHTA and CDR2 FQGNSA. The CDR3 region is CASSPGGAGDTQYF. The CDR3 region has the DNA TGTGCCAGCAGCCCAGGGGGCGCAGGAGATACGCAGTATTTT.

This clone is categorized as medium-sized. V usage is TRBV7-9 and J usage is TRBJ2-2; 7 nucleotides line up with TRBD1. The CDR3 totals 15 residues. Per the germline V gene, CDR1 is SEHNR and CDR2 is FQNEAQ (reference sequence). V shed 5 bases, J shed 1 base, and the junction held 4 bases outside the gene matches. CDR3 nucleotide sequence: TGTGCCAGCAGCCCGACAGGGAGGAACACCGGGGAGCTGTTTTTT. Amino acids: CASSPTGRNTGELFF.

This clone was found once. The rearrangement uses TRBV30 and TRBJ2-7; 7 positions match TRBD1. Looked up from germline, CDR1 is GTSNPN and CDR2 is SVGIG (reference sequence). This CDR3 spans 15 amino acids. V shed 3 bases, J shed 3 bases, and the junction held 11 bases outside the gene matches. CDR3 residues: CAWSPDTGVGYEQYF. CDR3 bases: TGTGCCTGGAGCCCAGATACAGGGGTCGGCTACGAGCAGTACTTC.

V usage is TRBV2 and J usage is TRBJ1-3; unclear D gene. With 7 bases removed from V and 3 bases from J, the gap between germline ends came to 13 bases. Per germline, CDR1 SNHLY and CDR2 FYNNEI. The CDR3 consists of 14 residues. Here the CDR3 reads CASTVSGGGNTIYF. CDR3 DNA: TGTGCCAGCACCGTCTCAGGTGGTGGAAACACCATATATTTT.

The CDR3 loop reads CASSTGQQNYGYTF. CDR3 nucleotides: TGCGCCAGCAGCACGGGACAGCAGAACTATGGCTACACCTTC. The chain has TRBV5-1 and TRBJ1-2, with 7 bases lining up with TRBD1. Germline assignment: CDR1 SGHRS and CDR2 YFSETQ. The CDR3 is 14 residues long. J gave up 2 bases and V 4 bases, and 5 bases lay outside the gene matches.

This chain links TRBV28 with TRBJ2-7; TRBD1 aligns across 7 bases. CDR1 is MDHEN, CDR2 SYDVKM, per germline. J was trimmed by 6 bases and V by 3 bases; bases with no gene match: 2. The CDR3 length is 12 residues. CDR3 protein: CASSLRQGEQYF. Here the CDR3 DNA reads TGTGCCAGCAGTTTGAGACAGGGCGAGCAGTACTTC.

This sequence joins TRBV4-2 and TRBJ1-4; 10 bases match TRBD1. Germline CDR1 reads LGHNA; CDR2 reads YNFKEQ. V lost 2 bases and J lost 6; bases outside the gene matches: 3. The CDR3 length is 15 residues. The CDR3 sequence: CASSQLTGGDEKLFF. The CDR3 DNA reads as TGTGCCAGCAGCCAACTGACAGGGGGCGATGAAAAACTGTTTTTT.

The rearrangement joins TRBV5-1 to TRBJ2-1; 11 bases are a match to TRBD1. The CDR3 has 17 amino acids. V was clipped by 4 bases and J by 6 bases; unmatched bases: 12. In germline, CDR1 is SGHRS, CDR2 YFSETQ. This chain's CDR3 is CASSRWTGGPNINEQFF. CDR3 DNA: TGCGCCAGCAGCCGTTGGACAGGGGGCCCGAATATCAATGAGCAGTTCTTC.

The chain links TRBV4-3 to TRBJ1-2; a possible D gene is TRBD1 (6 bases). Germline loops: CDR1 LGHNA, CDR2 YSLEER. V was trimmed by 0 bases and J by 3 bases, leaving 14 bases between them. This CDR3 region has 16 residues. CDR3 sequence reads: CASSQDKDSSYYGYTF. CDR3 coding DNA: TGCGCCAGCAGCCAAGATAAGGACAGTTCCTACTATGGCTACACCTTC.